The present entry profiles one TCR beta chain with its context. The antigen remains undetermined. This sample was included in a study of radiotherapy plus CTLA-4 blockade in lung cancer. Looking at the study overall: Objective responses were seen in about a sixth of patients, disease control in about 33%.

The CDR3 has 15 residues. V was shortened by 0 bases and J by 3 bases, with 8 bases between the two germline ends. Germline CDR1 reads WNHNN; CDR2 reads SYGVQD (reference sequence). Study-level points and caveats: Early blood T cell clone dynamics reportedly forecast response best, with interferon-beta. Blood saw expansion of tumor-derived TCR clones after radiotherapy plus ipilimumab.

Patients in the study, people with chemo-refractory metastatic non-small-cell lung cancer, received focal radiation plus ipilimumab CTLA-4 blockade. Generated by immunoSEQ multiplex PCR, the TCRdb table keeps only in-frame clones and is missing some. The table shows roughly 75,000 clones, with roughly 80% occurring only once. The specimen comprised peripheral blood, sampled from a patient treated with radiotherapy plus ipilimumab. The V call is TRBV10-1, the J call TRBJ2-2; the D gene is possibly TRBD2 (5 bases). The sequence derives from a human donor with non-small cell lung cancer who had stable disease on radiotherapy plus ipilimumab. The DNA of the CDR3 is TGCGCCAGCAGTGAGTCCAGCGGCTACACCGGGGAGCTGTTTTTT. This translates into CASSESSGYTGELFF.